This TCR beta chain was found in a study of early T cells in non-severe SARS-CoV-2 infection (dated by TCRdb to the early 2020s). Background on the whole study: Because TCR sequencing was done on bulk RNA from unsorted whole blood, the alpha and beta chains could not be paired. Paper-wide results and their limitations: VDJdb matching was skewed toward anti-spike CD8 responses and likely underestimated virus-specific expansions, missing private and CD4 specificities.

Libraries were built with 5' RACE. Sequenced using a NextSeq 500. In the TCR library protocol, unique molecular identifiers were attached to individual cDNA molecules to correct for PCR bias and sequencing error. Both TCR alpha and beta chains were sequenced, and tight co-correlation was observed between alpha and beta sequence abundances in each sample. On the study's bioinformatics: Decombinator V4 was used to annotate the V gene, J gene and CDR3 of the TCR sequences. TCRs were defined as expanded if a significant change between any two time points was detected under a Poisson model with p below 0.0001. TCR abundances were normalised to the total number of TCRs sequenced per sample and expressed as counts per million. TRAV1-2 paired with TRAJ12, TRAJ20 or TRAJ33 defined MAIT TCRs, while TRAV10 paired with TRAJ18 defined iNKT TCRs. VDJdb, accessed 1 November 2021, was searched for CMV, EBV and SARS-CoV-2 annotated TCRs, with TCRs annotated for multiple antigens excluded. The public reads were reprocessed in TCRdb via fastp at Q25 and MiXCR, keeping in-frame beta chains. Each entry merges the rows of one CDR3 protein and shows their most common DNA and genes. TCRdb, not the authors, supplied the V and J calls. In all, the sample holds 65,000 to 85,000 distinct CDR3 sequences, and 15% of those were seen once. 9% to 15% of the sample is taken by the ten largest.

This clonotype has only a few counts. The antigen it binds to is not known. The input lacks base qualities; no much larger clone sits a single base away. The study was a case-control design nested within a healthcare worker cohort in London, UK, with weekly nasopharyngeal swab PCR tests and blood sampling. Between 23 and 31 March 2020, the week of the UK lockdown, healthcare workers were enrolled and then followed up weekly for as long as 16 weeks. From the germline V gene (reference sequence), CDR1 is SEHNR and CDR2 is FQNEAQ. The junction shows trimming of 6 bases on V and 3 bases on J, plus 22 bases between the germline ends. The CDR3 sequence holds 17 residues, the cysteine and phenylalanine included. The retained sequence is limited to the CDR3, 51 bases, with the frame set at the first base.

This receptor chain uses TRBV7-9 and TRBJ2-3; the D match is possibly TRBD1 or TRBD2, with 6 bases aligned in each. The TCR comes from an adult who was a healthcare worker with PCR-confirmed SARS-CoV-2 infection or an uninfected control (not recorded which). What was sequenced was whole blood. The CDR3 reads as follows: CASRRTGTRGGTDTQYF. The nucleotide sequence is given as TGTGCCAGCAGACGAACCGGGACTCGAGGGGGTACAGATACGCAGTATTTT.